What follows are 26 T cell receptor beta chains derived from one specimen sequenced in a study of neurological immune-mediated disorders. TCRdb ran MiXCR on the 5' RACE reads and lists one entry per CDR3 protein. The data show just over 20,000 distinct CDR3 sequences, with 15% to 20% seen just once and roughly 7% held by the top ten. The sequencing input was CD8+ T cells from blood. The receptors originated from a woman aged 18 to 35 with multiple sclerosis.

In this sample, this clonotype turned up many times. V gene TRBV9 combines with J gene TRBJ1-5, with a possible D match to TRBD1 (5 bases). The CDR3 is made up of 14 amino acids. Germline lookup yields CDR1 SGDLS and CDR2 YYNGEE. V lost 5 bases, J lost 3 bases, and 12 bases lay in between. The CDR3 sequence: CASSEGINNQPQHF. The CDR3 nucleotides are TGTGCCAGCAGTGAGGGGATCAACAATCAGCCCCAGCATTTT. Full variable domain (outside the CDR3, taken from reference TRBV9 and TRBJ1-5): DSGVTQTPKHLITATGQRVTLRCSPRSGDLSVYWYQQSLDQGLQFLIQYYNGEERAKGNILERFSAQQFPDLHSELNLSSLELGDSALYFCASSEGINNQPQHFGDGTRLSIL.

This clonotype has ten or more counts. The chain joins TRBV28 to TRBJ2-7, with TRBD1 matching over 10 bases. V dropped 6 bases and J dropped 1; count of bases not matched to a gene: 12. This CDR3 is 17 amino acids long. CDR1 and CDR2 (germline): MDHEN, SYDVKM. The CDR3 spells CASRSRQGAQASYEQYV. CDR3 nucleotide sequence: TGTGCCAGCAGATCCCGACAGGGGGCTCAGGCATCCTACGAGCAGTACGTC.

The chain employs TRBV4-3 and TRBJ2-1; D may correspond to TRBD1 or TRBD2 (6 bases each). The ends were cut back, 1 base at V and 8 bases at J, with 12 bases in the middle. Germline CDR1 and CDR2: LGHNA and YSLEER. The CDR3 has 14 amino acids. This CDR3 reads CASSQGHREDEQFF. For the CDR3, the DNA is TGCGCCAGCAGCCAAGGTCACAGGGAGGATGAGCAGTTCTTC.

In this sample, this clonotype turned up many times. The chain combines TRBV12-3 or TRBV12-4 with TRBJ1-1; D gene uncertain. The length of the CDR3 is 19 residues. Trimming removed 3 bases from V and 0 bases from J, with 23 bases in between. CDR3 bases: TGTGCCAGCAGTTTTCTCCTCCTGGACCCGATCCTTTTGAACACTGAAGCTTTCTTT. Amino acid sequence: CASSFLLLDPILLNTEAFF.

Many counts were recorded for this clonotype. V gene TRBV7-6 combines with J gene TRBJ2-4; 15 positions agree with TRBD2. Trimming removed 5 bases from V and 8 bases from J; junction bases left unmatched: 7. Germline loops: CDR1 SGHVS, CDR2 FNYEAQ. The CDR3 has 16 amino acids. CDR3 nucleotide sequence: TGTGCCAGCAGCCCAGGGACTAGCGGGAGGATAGACATTCAGTACTTC. Protein product: CASSPGTSGRIDIQYF.

This clonotype is categorized as medium-sized. V is TRBV28 and J is TRBJ1-1; possibly TRBD1 for D (5 bases). Germline CDR1 reads MDHEN; CDR2 reads SYDVKM. The CDR3 length is 14 residues. The ends were cut back, 9 bases at V and 4 bases at J, with 18 bases in the middle. The CDR3 spells CASQPRGESTEAFF. Written as DNA, the CDR3 is TGTGCCAGTCAACCTCGGGGGGAATCCACTGAAGCTTTCTTT.

This clonotype was counted at least ten times. The V call is TRBV12-5, the J call TRBJ2-1; D gene ambiguous. CDR1 is LGHNT, CDR2 FRNRAP, per germline. V dropped 0 bases and J dropped 5 bases, with 8 bases sitting between them. CDR3 length equals 14 residues. The CDR3 loop reads CASGLVRQDNEQFF. CDR3 DNA: TGTGCTAGTGGTTTGGTTCGGCAGGACAATGAGCAGTTCTTC.

This clonotype was observed a handful of times. The J gene is TRBJ2-7, the V gene TRBV28; tentatively, D is TRBD1 (6 bases). The V gene's germline CDR1 is MDHEN and CDR2 SYDVKM. The CDR3 spans 13 residues. V lost 5 bases to trimming and J lost 8 bases, with 16 bases between them. CDR3 in DNA: TGTGCCAGCAGTCCCGGACAGCCCTCGAAGCAGTACTTC. Its translation is CASSPGQPSKQYF.

This clonotype was observed a handful of times. The rearrangement uses TRBV7-9 and TRBJ2-7; D is perhaps TRBD1 (6 bases). Germline CDR1 is SEHNR and CDR2 is FQNEAQ (reference sequence). The CDR3 sequence is 15 residues long. V was shortened by 7 bases and J by 4 bases, with 20 bases between the two germline ends. The CDR3 is CASNYLPDRPYEQYF. CDR3 coding DNA: TGTGCCAGCAACTATCTTCCCGACAGGCCATACGAGCAGTACTTC.

This clonotype was picked up many times. J is TRBJ2-5 and V is TRBV20-1; D is undetermined. Trimming stripped 1 base from V and 3 bases from J, with 6 bases between. The CDR3 contains 12 residues. The germline V gene has CDR1 DFQATT and CDR2 SNEGSKA (reference sequence). The CDR3 loop is CSARGLEETQYF. In DNA, the CDR3 is TGCAGTGCTAGAGGACTGGAAGAGACCCAGTACTTC.

This clonotype was detected many times. CDR3 region: CASSSTWGQPQHF. The CDR3 DNA reads TGCGCCAGCAGCAGTACGTGGGGTCAGCCCCAGCATTTT. The chain couples TRBV5-1 to TRBJ1-5; D unresolved. Germline loops: CDR1 SGHRS, CDR2 YFSETQ. CDR3 length equals 13 residues. V lost 4 bases, J lost 6 bases, and 11 bases lay in between.

Ten or more counts support this clonotype. J is TRBJ2-2 and V is TRBV5-1; 10 nucleotides align to TRBD2. The CDR3 totals 15 residues. CDR1 and CDR2 (germline): SGHRS, YFSETQ. After removal of 4 bases from V and 4 bases from J, the junction contained 4 bases not matched to a gene. CDR3 in DNA: TGCGCCAGCAGCCCAAGCGGGGGGGCCACCGGGGAGCTGTTTTTT. The encoded protein is CASSPSGGATGELFF.

This clonotype qualifies as medium-sized. The rearrangement joins TRBV5-1 to TRBJ2-7; D may match TRBD1 or TRBD2 (5 bases each). Germline loops: CDR1 SGHRS, CDR2 YFSETQ. This CDR3 is built from 14 residues. The V end was cut by 2 bases, the J end by 2 bases, with 11 bases between. CDR3 DNA sequence: TGCGCCAGCAGCTTCCGGGACGGGGCCTACGAGCAGTACTTC. Translating it yields CASSFRDGAYEQYF.

The chain combines TRBV3-1 with TRBJ2-5, with D possibly matching TRBD2 (6 bases). The CDR3 sequence is 17 residues long. Germline V gives CDR1 LGHDT, CDR2 YNNKEL (reference sequence). Trimming stripped 0 bases from V and 8 bases from J, with 22 bases between. The CDR3 spells CASSQDTGGERWRTQYF. The DNA for the CDR3 is TGTGCCAGCAGCCAAGATACGGGCGGGGAACGGTGGAGAACCCAGTACTTC.

In its sample, this clonotype was seen many times. The rearrangement joins TRBV7-2 to TRBJ2-3; D call uncertain. The V end lost 5 bases, the J end lost 2 bases, and 14 bases lay between the germline ends. CDR3 length: 15 amino acids. The germline V gene has CDR1 SGHTA and CDR2 FQGNSA. The CDR3: CASSQSGRTTDTQYF. The DNA of the CDR3 is TGTGCCAGCAGCCAGTCGGGCAGGACCACAGATACGCAGTATTTT.

This clonotype was counted ten times or more. As DNA, the CDR3 is TGCAGTGCTAGAGATCCTGGGGCCCTTACTGAAGCTTTCTTT. Its protein product is CSARDPGALTEAFF. This sequence joins TRBV20-1 and TRBJ1-1; D might be TRBD1 (5 bases). This CDR3 spans 14 amino acids. With 0 bases removed from V and 5 bases from J, the gap between germline ends came to 13 bases. In germline, CDR1 is DFQATT, CDR2 SNEGSKA (reference sequence).

The V gene is TRBV10-3, the J gene TRBJ1-1, with 7 bases aligning to TRBD1. The CDR3 sequence is 11 residues long. The germline V gene encodes CDR1 ENHRY and CDR2 SYGVKD. V was clipped by 8 bases and J by 5 bases; unmatched bases: 2. The CDR3 sequence: CAIQGETEAFF. The CDR3, as DNA: TGTGCCATCCAGGGGGAGACTGAAGCTTTCTTT.

V is TRBV6-1 and J is TRBJ2-7; 13 nucleotides agree with TRBD2. Germline CDR1 is MNHNS and CDR2 is SASEGT. The CDR3 length is 16 residues. V dropped 0 bases and J dropped 10; count of bases not matched to a gene: 9. The CDR3 DNA is TGTGCCAGCAGTGAAGCGGTACTAGCGGGAGGGCCCGACCAGTACGTC. This encodes CASSEAVLAGGPDQYV.

A remark on this clonotype: At one of its ends the junction is not consistent with the germline gene, which may arise from a read error. The rearrangement joins TRBV24-1 to TRBJ1-5; D is unresolved. Germline CDR1 KGHDR, CDR2 SFDVKD. This CDR3 region has 16 residues. CDR3 DNA: TGTGTCACCAGTGAAACGAGCGTTGGTAGCAATCAGCCCCAGCATTTT. It yields the protein CVTSETSVGSNQPQHF.

In its sample, this clonotype was seen many times. The rearrangement uses TRBV5-1 and TRBJ1-1; TRBD1 might be the D (5 bases). This CDR3 is 12 amino acids long. V lost 8 bases and J 2 bases, leaving 10 bases between the germline ends. Germline loops: CDR1 SGHRS, CDR2 YFSETQ. The CDR3 region is CASTGANTEAFF. The DNA of the CDR3 is TGCGCCAGTACCGGGGCTAACACTGAAGCTTTCTTT.

Judged by abundance, this clonotype is medium-sized. The rearrangement uses TRBV14 and TRBJ1-2; D is undetermined. The V gene's germline CDR1 is SGHDN and CDR2 FVKESK. V was cut by 1 base and J by 11 bases, with 14 bases left in between. CDR3 length equals 13 residues. The CDR3 spells CASSQAHRLGYTF. The CDR3 nucleotides read TGTGCCAGCAGCCAAGCTCACCGCCTTGGGTACACCTTC. The full variable domain, its missing parts supplied by reference TRBV14 and TRBJ1-2, is EAGVTQFPSHSVIEKGQTVTLRCDPISGHDNLYWYRRVMGKEIKFLLHFVKESKQDESGMPNNRFLAERTGGTYSTLKVQPAELEDSGVYFCASSQAHRLGYTFGSGTRLTVV.

The table lists this clonotype with many counts. The rearrangement links TRBV20-1 to TRBJ1-2; 7 bases match TRBD1. V trimming: 1 base; J trimming: 4 bases; junction bases outside the gene matches: 3. This CDR3 has 13 amino acids. Germline V gene sequence: CDR1 DFQATT, CDR2 SNEGSKA (reference sequence). The chain's CDR3 is CSARGDSTYGYTF. The CDR3 DNA reads TGCAGTGCTAGAGGGGACAGTACCTATGGCTACACCTTC.

This clonotype was seen ten or more times. This rearrangement joins TRBV29-1 to TRBJ1-1; unclear D gene. The CDR3 has 11 residues. The germline gives CDR1 SQVTM, CDR2 ANQGSEA. The V and J ends lost 4 bases and 5 bases respectively, with 8 bases between them. The CDR3 is CSVGFGTEAFF. Here the CDR3 DNA reads TGCAGCGTTGGTTTCGGGACTGAAGCTTTCTTT. The full variable domain, in which reference TRBV29-1 and TRBJ1-1 provide the parts outside the CDR3, is SAVISQKPSRDICQRGTSLTIQCQVDSQVTMMFWYRQQPGQSLTLIATANQGSEATYESGFVIDKFPISRPNLTFSTLTVSNMSPEDSSIYLCSVGFGTEAFFGQGTRLTVV.

This clonotype was seen at least ten times. The chain links TRBV15 to TRBJ2-1; D possibly uses TRBD1 or TRBD2 (6 bases each). Germline V gene lookup returns CDR1 LNHNV and CDR2 YYDKDF (reference sequence). The length of the CDR3 is 16 residues. The V and J ends lost 0 bases and 2 bases respectively, with 11 bases between them. The CDR3 region has the DNA TGTGCCACCAGCAGAGATATCGGGGGCCCCTACAATGAGCAGTTCTTC. Amino acid sequence: CATSRDIGGPYNEQFF.

Judged by abundance, this clonotype is medium-sized. V gene TRBV10-3 combines with J gene TRBJ2-3; D perhaps matches TRBD2 (6 bases). This CDR3 region has 11 residues. Trimming took 10 bases from V and 6 from J, leaving 11 bases between them. In germline, CDR1 is ENHRY, CDR2 SYGVKD. CDR3 protein: CATARGDTQYF. The CDR3 DNA reads as TGTGCCACCGCCCGGGGGGATACGCAGTATTTT.

This clonotype came up many times. This sequence joins TRBV7-9 and TRBJ2-3, with D perhaps matching TRBD2 (5 bases). This CDR3 has 16 amino acids. Trimming stripped 4 bases from V and 5 bases from J, with 19 bases between. Germline V CDR1 and CDR2: SEHNR, FQNEAQ (reference sequence). CDR3 protein: CASSSEVREWEDTQYF. The CDR3 DNA sequence: TGTGCCAGCAGCTCAGAGGTGAGGGAGTGGGAAGATACGCAGTATTTT. The variable domain in full, with the rest retrieved from reference TRBV7-9 and TRBJ2-3, is DTGVSQNPRHKITKRGQNVTFRCDPISEHNRLYWYRQTLGQGPEFLTYFQNEAQLEKSRLLSDRFSAERPKGSFSTLEIQRTEQGDSAMYLCASSSEVREWEDTQYFGPGTRLTVL.